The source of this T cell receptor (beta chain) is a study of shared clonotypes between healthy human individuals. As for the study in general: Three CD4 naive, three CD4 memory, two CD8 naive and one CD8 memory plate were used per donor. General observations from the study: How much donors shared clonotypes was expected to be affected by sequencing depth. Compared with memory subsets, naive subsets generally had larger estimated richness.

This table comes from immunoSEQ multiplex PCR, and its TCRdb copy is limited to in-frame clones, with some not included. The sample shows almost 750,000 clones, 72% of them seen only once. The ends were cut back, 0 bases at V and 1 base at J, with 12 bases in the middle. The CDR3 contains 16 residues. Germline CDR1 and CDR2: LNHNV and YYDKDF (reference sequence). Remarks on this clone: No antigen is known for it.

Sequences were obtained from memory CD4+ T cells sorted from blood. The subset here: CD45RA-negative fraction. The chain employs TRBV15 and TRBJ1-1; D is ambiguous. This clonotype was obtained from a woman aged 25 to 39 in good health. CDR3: CATSRDRSSRNTEAFF. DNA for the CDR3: TGTGCCACCAGCAGAGATCGGTCCAGTCGGAACACTGAAGCTTTCTTT.